A few counts support the clone carrying this TCR beta chain. Antigen specificity is unknown. This sample stems from a study of T cells in Graves' hyperthyroidism and ophthalmopathy. The CDR3 is 15 amino acids. In germline, CDR1 is SQVTM, CDR2 ANQGSEA. V lost 2 bases to trimming and J lost 5 bases, with 16 bases between them. The study's findings and limits: For ophthalmopathy, model prediction preceded onset by a median about six months.

RNA transcripts were the template for amplifying TCR beta CDR3 regions. HTBI primers were the set used in a first-round RT-PCR of the TCR CDR3. Using its own MiXCR run on the multiplex PCR reads, TCRdb lists one record per CDR3 protein. The profile shows about 290,000 distinct CDR3 sequences, 10% to 15% of them singletons. This clonotype originated in a woman aged 25 to 39 with Graves' hyperthyroidism that later progressed to Graves' ophthalmopathy. This chain links TRBV29-1 with TRBJ2-1; D possibly matches TRBD1 or TRBD2 (5 bases each). The sample comprised blood. Written as DNA, the CDR3 is TGCAGCGTTGAAATCATGGGGGAAAATAACAATGAGCAGTTCTTC. Encoded protein: CSVEIMGENNNEQFF.